The clone carrying this TCR beta chain was counted once. Amplification used 60 Vbeta primers and 13 Jbeta primers. Sequencing used immunoSEQ multiplex PCR; TCRdb keeps in-frame clones, though not all of them. Counted here are roughly 140,000 clones, around 75% occurring once; the ten biggest clones make up 1.5% to 2%. This record belongs to a study of cytomegalovirus exposure and HLA in healthy donors. The specimen sequenced was PBMCs. The receptor's source is a woman in her 30s in good health and CMV-seronegative.

CDR3 in DNA: TGTGCCAGCAGCTTGGGAACTAGCGGGGGGACTATGACTGAGCAGTTCTTC. Protein sequence: CASSLGTSGGTMTEQFF. V is TRBV5-6 and J is TRBJ2-1, with 12 bases that match TRBD2. CDR1 and CDR2 from the germline V gene are SGHDT and YYEEEE. Trimming took 0 bases from V and 9 from J; bases not matched to a gene: 10. The length of the CDR3 is 17 residues.